The 29 T cell receptor beta chains presented below share a single source sample, sequenced in a study of cytomegalovirus exposure and HLA in healthy donors. It was with 60 Vbeta and 13 Jbeta primers that the PCR ran. Clones were sequenced by immunoSEQ multiplex PCR, and TCRdb holds only the in-frame ones, with some missing. The sample lists around 100,000 clones; roughly 79% were seen once. Sequencing was carried out using PBMCs. The origin of the receptors is a man aged 60 to 69 in good health and CMV-seropositive.

The chain uses TRBV4-1 and TRBJ2-3, with 7 bases fitting TRBD2. Germline V lookup: CDR1 MGHRA, CDR2 YSYEKL. CDR3 length: 19 residues. V shed 0 bases and J 0 bases; nucleotides not matched to a gene: 12. The CDR3 sequence: CASSQDREGGRASTDTQYF. The CDR3 DNA reads as TGCGCCAGCAGCCAAGATAGGGAGGGCGGCAGGGCTAGCACAGATACGCAGTATTTT.

The CDR3 DNA reads as TGCGCCAGCAGAAAAGCGGGGGGCTCCTACGAGCAGTACTTC. Its translation: CASRKAGGSYEQYF. This sequence joins TRBV5-1 and TRBJ2-7; TRBD2 matches at 9 bases. The CDR3 is 14 amino acids. With 5 bases clipped from V and 0 bases from J, the junction kept 3 bases outside the gene matches. The germline V gene encodes CDR1 SGHRS and CDR2 YFSETQ.

This chain connects TRBV29-1 to TRBJ2-7, with 7 bases lining up with TRBD1. With 6 bases clipped from V and 4 bases from J, the junction kept 6 bases outside the gene matches. Germline CDR1 reads SQVTM; CDR2 reads ANQGSEA. The CDR3 is made up of 12 amino acids. The CDR3 nucleotides read TGCAGCGTACAGGGGAATGGGTACGAGCAGTACTTC. Translated, it gives CSVQGNGYEQYF.

The V call is TRBV12-2, the J call TRBJ2-3; no DNA check was done on the table's D call, TRBD2. TRBV12-2 is described as a pseudogene. CDR3 size: 16 residues. DNA of the CDR3: TGTGCAAGTCGCTCACTAACCGGGACTAGCTTAGATACGCAGTATTTT. Translating it yields CASRSLTGTSLDTQYF.

In its sample, this clone was seen once. The CDR3 bases are TGTGCCAGCAGCCAAGGACAGAGTACCGGGGAGCTGTTTTTT. Translation: CASSQGQSTGELFF. The gene calls are TRBV11-3 and TRBJ2-2, with D possibly TRBD1 on 6 matching bases. Looked up from germline, CDR1 is SGHNT and CDR2 is YENEEA. This CDR3 region has 14 residues. The V end was cut by 5 bases, the J end by 5 bases, with 12 bases between. Filled out from reference TRBV11-3 and TRBJ2-2, the complete variable domain reads EAGVVQSPRYKIIEKKQPVAFWCNPISGHNTLYWYLQNLGQGPELLIRYENEEAVDDSQLPKDRFSAERLKGVDSTLKIQPAELGDSAVYLCASSQGQSTGELFFGEGSRLTVL.

The genes are TRBV7-9 and TRBJ1-2; tentatively, D is TRBD1 (6 bases). The CDR3 runs 17 residues. The V gene lost 1 base and the J gene lost 0 bases, with 15 bases spanning the gap. The V gene's germline CDR1 is SEHNR and CDR2 FQNEAQ (reference sequence). The DNA for the CDR3 is TGTGCCAGCAGCTTAGGTGGGGCCCGGACAGCTAACTATGGCTACACCTTC. It codes for CASSLGGARTANYGYTF.

This sequence joins TRBV7-2 and TRBJ2-5; 9 bases align to TRBD1. Per the germline V gene, CDR1 is SGHTA and CDR2 is FQGNSA. After removal of 5 bases from V and 5 bases from J, the junction contained 12 bases not matched to a gene. The CDR3 has 16 residues. The CDR3 protein is CASSPRQGDPGETQYF. The DNA for the CDR3 is TGTGCCAGCAGCCCCAGACAGGGGGACCCCGGGGAGACCCAGTACTTC. The full variable domain, completed using reference TRBV7-2 and TRBJ2-5, is GAGVSQSPSNKVTEKGKDVELRCDPISGHTALYWYRQSLGQGLEFLIYFQGNSAPDKSGLPSDRFSAERTGGSVSTLTIQRTQQEDSAVYLCASSPRQGDPGETQYFGPGTRLLVL.

The J gene is TRBJ2-5, the V gene TRBV9; 9 nucleotides align to TRBD1. The DNA end is more similar to TRBJ2-7, so the J call may be wrong. The CDR3 is 14 amino acids. Germline CDR1 SGDLS, CDR2 YYNGEE. The CDR3 sequence: CASSPGQGAYEQYF. In DNA, the CDR3 is TGTGCCAGCAGCCCGGGACAGGGCGCTTACGAGCAGTACTTC.

V is TRBV10-2 and J is TRBJ1-1; D uncertain. The CDR3 contains 13 residues. CDR1 and CDR2 from the germline V gene are WSHSY and SAAADI. With 6 bases removed from V and 1 base from J, the gap between germline ends came to 9 bases. For the CDR3, the DNA is TGCGCCAGCAGCTGGAGGGAGAACACTGAAGCTTTCTTT. The encoded protein is CASSWRENTEAFF.

This clone showed up just once. V is TRBV5-1 and J is TRBJ1-3, with 7 bases that match TRBD1. This CDR3 is built from 16 residues. Germline assignment: CDR1 SGHRS and CDR2 YFSETQ. J gave up 4 bases and V 0 bases, and 7 bases lay outside the gene matches. The CDR3 loop reads CASSLATGALGNTIYF. The CDR3 DNA reads as TGCGCCAGCAGCTTGGCCACAGGGGCCCTCGGAAACACCATATATTTT.

This clone occurred a few times. The same CDR3 can be traced to other DNA sequences in this sample. The J gene is TRBJ1-4, the V gene TRBV30; D unresolved. Germline V gene sequence: CDR1 GTSNPN, CDR2 SVGIG (reference sequence). There are 11 residues in the CDR3. Trimming removed 2 bases from V and 8 bases from J, with 6 bases in between. CDR3 nucleotides: TGTGCCTGGAGTCCCGGGGAAAAACTGTTTTTT. This sequence encodes CAWSPGEKLFF.

The CDR3 here is CASSDRSGVNNEQFF. DNA for the CDR3: TGTGCCAGCAGTGATCGTAGCGGGGTAAACAATGAGCAGTTCTTC. The chain combines TRBV2 with TRBJ2-1, with 8 bases aligning to TRBD2. The CDR3 consists of 15 residues. Germline CDR1 and CDR2: SNHLY and FYNNEI. The V and J ends lost 3 bases and 5 bases, in that order; junction bases with no gene match: 6.

V is TRBV5-1 and J is TRBJ2-7; 9 nucleotides agree with TRBD1. The germline V gene has CDR1 SGHRS and CDR2 YFSETQ. V lost 2 bases and J lost 5; bases outside the gene matches: 5. The CDR3 has 14 residues. The CDR3 bases are TGCGCCAGCAGCTTCGGACAGGGGTTTAACGAGCAGTACTTC. This encodes CASSFGQGFNEQYF.

The chain employs TRBV5-1 and TRBJ1-6; perhaps TRBD1 as D (5 bases). V was clipped by 0 bases and J by 1 base, with 20 bases between them. CDR1 is SGHRS, CDR2 YFSETQ, per germline. The CDR3 extends over 20 amino acids. CDR3 in DNA: TGCGCCAGCAGCTTGGAAGGCCCACCTCCGGGACTTTCCTATAATTCACCCCTCCACTTT. Its protein product is CASSLEGPPPGLSYNSPLHF.

This clone was seen more than once but under ten times. The chain employs TRBV6-4 and TRBJ1-2; 8 bases align to TRBD1. Germline V CDR1 and CDR2: MRHNA, SNTAGT. CDR3 length: 15 amino acids. The V and J ends lost 3 bases and 8 bases, in that order; junction bases with no gene match: 11. The CDR3: CASSEGAGGAGGYTF. The CDR3 region has the DNA TGTGCCAGCAGTGAAGGAGCAGGGGGCGCCGGGGGCTACACCTTC.

The J gene is TRBJ2-3, the V gene TRBV9; 7 bases are shared with TRBD1. Germline trimming cut 4 bases from V and 4 bases from J; bases unmatched to any gene: 9. Per the germline V gene, CDR1 is SGDLS and CDR2 is YYNGEE. The CDR3 is 15 residues long. The CDR3 loop reads CASSIVDRVSDTQYF. The CDR3 DNA is TGTGCCAGCAGCATCGTCGACAGGGTTTCAGATACGCAGTATTTT. The complete variable domain, with remaining parts taken from reference TRBV9 and TRBJ2-3, reads DSGVTQTPKHLITATGQRVTLRCSPRSGDLSVYWYQQSLDQGLQFLIQYYNGEERAKGNILERFSAQQFPDLHSELNLSSLELGDSALYFCASSIVDRVSDTQYFGPGTRLTVL.

A few counts support this clone. This chain uses TRBV5-6 with TRBJ2-7; no reliable D call. V was cut by 1 base and J by 4 bases, with 12 bases left in between. This CDR3 is built from 14 residues. Germline CDR1 and CDR2: SGHDT and YYEEEE. CDR3 sequence (DNA): TGTGCCAGCAGCTTGCAGACACCCCTATACGAGCAGTACTTC. Translated: CASSLQTPLYEQYF.

This rearrangement joins TRBV4-3 to TRBJ2-2; 9 bases match TRBD1. The CDR3 is made up of 14 amino acids. Per germline, CDR1 LGHNA and CDR2 YSLEER. The J segment lost 10 bases and the V segment lost 4 bases, leaving 7 bases of the junction unmatched. CDR3 sequence reads: CASSLDRGLLELFF. The CDR3 DNA sequence: TGCGCCAGCAGCCTGGACAGGGGCCTCCTGGAGCTGTTTTTT.

This chain uses TRBV2 with TRBJ2-7; TRBD2 agrees at 9 bases. The ends lost 3 bases at V and 9 bases at J; junction bases unmatched: 12. This CDR3 has 15 amino acids. The germline V gene has CDR1 SNHLY and CDR2 FYNNEI. CDR3 in amino acids: CASSDWLAGTLPQYF. The CDR3 nucleotides read TGTGCCAGCAGTGATTGGCTAGCGGGGACCCTACCGCAGTACTTC.

The chain carries TRBV4-2 and TRBJ2-3; 14 bases are a match to TRBD2. The germline V gene encodes CDR1 LGHNA and CDR2 YNFKEQ. This CDR3 has 17 residues. Unmatched junction bases numbered 6, after V lost 1 base and J lost 6 bases. The CDR3 is CASSQASRLAGGDTQYF. As DNA, the CDR3 is TGTGCCAGCAGCCAAGCCTCCCGACTAGCGGGGGGGGATACGCAGTATTTT.

This clone has just a few counts. The rearrangement links TRBV6-5 to TRBJ1-2; maybe TRBD1 (5 bases). CDR1 and CDR2 (germline): MNHEY, SVGAGI. Trimming pared 9 bases from V and 2 bases from J, leaving 10 bases between. The length of the CDR3 is 12 residues. The CDR3 DNA follows: TGTGCCAGTTACCAGGGAAACTATGGCTACACCTTC. It translates to CASYQGNYGYTF.

This chain links TRBV18 with TRBJ2-1, with 16 bases that match TRBD2. Germline CDR1 KGHSH, CDR2 LQKENI. V gave up 8 bases and J gave up 7 bases; unmatched junction bases: 8. The CDR3 loop spans 16 amino acids. The CDR3: CASAGTSGGAGNEQFF. For the CDR3, the DNA is TGTGCCAGCGCCGGGACTAGCGGGGGGGCCGGGAATGAGCAGTTCTTC.

This chain uses TRBV15 with TRBJ1-2; no definite D call. CDR1 LNHNV and CDR2 YYDKDF come from the germline V gene (reference sequence). The CDR3 consists of 15 residues. The ends were cut back, 0 bases at V and 0 bases at J, with 8 bases in the middle. The CDR3 DNA follows: TGTGCCACCAGCAGAGATCCCCTGTCTAACTATGGCTACACCTTC. Protein sequence: CATSRDPLSNYGYTF.

In its sample, this clone was seen a few times. The rearrangement links TRBV5-1 to TRBJ1-4; D remains unclear. This CDR3 spans 15 amino acids. In germline, CDR1 is SGHRS, CDR2 YFSETQ. Trimming cost V 0 bases and J 2 bases, with 8 bases left between them. CDR3 sequence reads: CASSLDGRTNEKLFF. The CDR3 nucleotides read TGCGCCAGCAGCTTGGACGGCAGGACTAATGAAAAACTGTTTTTT.

This clone turned up a few times. The genes are TRBV7-9 and TRBJ1-1, with D possibly being TRBD1 (5 bases). The V end lost 5 bases, the J end lost 1 base, and 14 bases lay between the germline ends. The CDR3 has 15 residues. Germline CDR1 is SEHNR and CDR2 is FQNEAQ (reference sequence). The chain's CDR3 is CASSLWGRQNTEAFF. CDR3 coding DNA: TGTGCCAGCAGCCTCTGGGGGAGGCAGAACACTGAAGCTTTCTTT.

This clone was found a few times. The rearrangement uses TRBV5-1 and TRBJ2-3; D gene ambiguous. The CDR3 runs 14 residues. Per germline, CDR1 SGHRS and CDR2 YFSETQ. V shed 6 bases and J shed 0 bases, with 11 bases lying between them. CDR3 sequence: CASKPSGSTDTQYF. CDR3 DNA: TGCGCCAGCAAGCCATCCGGGAGCACAGATACGCAGTATTTT.

The chain links TRBV30 to TRBJ2-7; maybe TRBD1 (6 bases). Per germline, CDR1 GTSNPN and CDR2 SVGIG (reference sequence). The V and J ends lost 7 bases and 5 bases respectively, with 18 bases between them. The CDR3 has 13 residues. The CDR3 spells CAYSQGLGDEQYF. CDR3 in DNA: TGTGCCTACTCACAGGGTCTGGGCGACGAGCAGTACTTC.

The chain uses TRBV4-3 and TRBJ2-7, with 7 bases aligning to TRBD1. The CDR3 runs to 15 residues. Germline CDR1 LGHNA, CDR2 YSLEER. J was trimmed by 5 bases and V by 1 base; bases with no gene match: 8. CDR3 residues: CASSQGQGDLNEQYF. CDR3 sequence (DNA): TGCGCCAGCAGCCAAGGGCAGGGGGACCTCAACGAGCAGTACTTC.

The chain employs TRBV7-9 and TRBJ1-1, with D possibly TRBD1 on 6 matching bases. V lost 5 bases and J lost 3, with 22 bases in between. CDR3 length: 17 amino acids. Germline V gene sequence: CDR1 SEHNR, CDR2 FQNEAQ (reference sequence). CDR3 region: CASSPLLGGQRDTEAFF. The CDR3 DNA is TGTGCCAGCAGCCCCCTACTCGGGGGGCAAAGGGACACTGAAGCTTTCTTT.